This is a list of T cell receptor beta chains from one sample in a study of sequential checkpoint blockade in melanoma. Profiling relied on immunoSEQ multiplex PCR, and the TCRdb table lists in-frame clones only, not all of them. The table lists more than 25,000 clones, 85% to 90% of them singletons. The specimen comprised CD8+ T cells sorted from blood (inferred from file names), sampled from a patient given nivolumab and ipilimumab in sequence. Receptors were obtained from a human donor with melanoma. Both conserved end residues are part of each CDR3. Each record gives: J gene, V gene, D gene, clone size, CDR3 DNA, CDR3 protein. A D gene is named only where the DNA matches it firmly. Clone sizes are given selectively: once, few, many, or a class where the clone is expanded.

TRBJ2-2,TRBV28,.,.,TGTGCCAGCACTTTAAGGGGGAAAGGGGAGCTGTTTTTT,CASTLRGKGELFF
TRBJ2-5,TRBV9,.,.,TGTGCCAGCAGCACTAGTGGGGTTTTACAAGAGACCCAGTACTTC,CASSTSGVLQETQYF
TRBJ1-1,TRBV29-1,.,.,TGCAGCGTCGCGCTCAGGGGGAACACTGAAGCTTTCTTT,CSVALRGNTEAFF
TRBJ2-2,TRBV5-6,.,.,TGTGCCAGCAGCTTGGCCAGCGCCGGGGAGCTGTTTTTT,CASSLASAGELFF
TRBJ2-1,TRBV5-1,TRBD2,.,TGCGCCAGCAGCTTGGCCGAAGGGGAGGGCCCGAAAACAAATGAGCAGTTCTTC,CASSLAEGEGPKTNEQFF
TRBJ2-3,TRBV5-1,.,once,TGCGCCAGCAGCGCCGGTTCCACAGATACGCAGTATTTT,CASSAGSTDTQYF
TRBJ1-1,TRBV5-1,.,.,TGCGCCAGCAGCTTGGCTGTGAACACTGAAGCTTTCTTT,CASSLAVNTEAFF
TRBJ2-7,TRBV27,TRBD2,.,TGTGCCAGCATCCCAGCGGGAGGCCAGGAATACTACGAGCAGTACTTC,CASIPAGGQEYYEQYF
TRBJ2-1,TRBV4-3,TRBD2,.,TGCGCCAGCAGCCAAGAGTATACGGGACTAGAGTGGAATGAGCAGTTCTTC,CASSQEYTGLEWNEQFF
TRBJ2-1,TRBV5-4,TRBD2,.,TGTGCCAGCAGCTTTCTAGCGGGATCAGACAATGAGCAGTTCTTC,CASSFLAGSDNEQFF
TRBJ2-2,TRBV11-2,TRBD1,.,TGTGCCAGCAGCAGGGGGCCCCGCCGGCGGGCCGGGGAGCTGTTTTTT,CASSRGPRRRAGELFF
TRBJ2-7,TRBV11-2,.,.,TGTGCCAGCAGCTTTACCTACGAGCAGTACTTC,CASSFTYEQYF
TRBJ2-7,TRBV6-5,TRBD1,.,TGTGCCAGCAGATCGACAGGGGGCGAGCAGTACTTC,CASRSTGGEQYF
TRBJ2-5,TRBV28,.,.,TGTGCCAGCAGTTTATTGCAGATCCAAGAGACCCAGTACTTC,CASSLLQIQETQYF
TRBJ1-1,TRBV9,.,.,TGTGCCAGCAGCGTAGGGACAGCTGAAGCTTTCTTT,CASSVGTAEAFF
TRBJ1-2,TRBV6-5,.,.,TGTGCCAGCAGTTACGAGGGGGGGAGCTATGGCTACACCTTC,CASSYEGGSYGYTF
TRBJ2-7,TRBV7-6,TRBD2,.,TGTGCCAGCAGCTTACCCCCGGGACTAGCATACGAGCAGTACTTC,CASSLPPGLAYEQYF
TRBJ2-1,TRBV5-6,TRBD2,.,TGTGCCAGCAGCTTACTAAGCGGGACGTACAATGAGCAGTTCTTC,CASSLLSGTYNEQFF
TRBJ1-1,TRBV5-6,.,.,TGTGCCAGCAGCTTGGAGGGGATTAGCACTGAAGCTTTCTTT,CASSLEGISTEAFF
TRBJ2-1,TRBV7-6,TRBD1,.,TGTGCCAGCAGCCCCGGGACAGGACACAATGAGCAGTTCTTC,CASSPGTGHNEQFF
TRBJ2-7,TRBV9,.,.,TGTGCCAGCAGCGTAGGTAGTTCCGAGCAGTACTTC,CASSVGSSEQYF
TRBJ1-2,TRBV4-3,TRBD1,.,TGCGCCAGCAGCCAAGGACAGGGAACGGGCGGCTACACCTTC,CASSQGQGTGGYTF
TRBJ2-5,TRBV4-3,TRBD2,.,TGCGCCAGCAGCCAAGAGCGAGCGGGGGGCTTACAAGAGACCCAGTACTTC,CASSQERAGGLQETQYF
TRBJ2-3,TRBV27,TRBD1,.,TGTGCCAGCAGCCTCGGGACAGACTCCACAGATACGCAGTATTTT,CASSLGTDSTDTQYF
TRBJ1-1,TRBV11-2,TRBD1,.,TGTGCCAGCACACGGACAGGGAACACTGAAGCTTTCTTT,CASTRTGNTEAFF
TRBJ2-3,TRBV2,TRBD2,.,TGTGCCAGCAGACCGACTAGCGGGAGCTTAGGCACAGATACGCAGTATTTT,CASRPTSGSLGTDTQYF
TRBJ2-1,TRBV27,TRBD2,.,TGTGCCAGCAGTCCCATTGGGACTAGCGGGGGGAATGAGCAGTTCTTC,CASSPIGTSGGNEQFF
TRBJ1-1,TRBV29-1,.,.,TGCAGCGCCTCCACAGGGAACACTGAAGCTTTCTTT,CSASTGNTEAFF
TRBJ2-1,TRBV10-2,TRBD2,.,TGCGCCAGCAGTGACCCAGCGGGAGGAAACAATGAGCAGTTCTTC,CASSDPAGGNNEQFF
TRBJ2-1,TRBV6-5,TRBD2,.,TGTGCCAGCAGTTGGGGGAGGGCCTCGGATGAGCAGTTCTTC,CASSWGRASDEQFF
TRBJ1-4,TRBV2,.,.,TGTGCCAGCAGTGAGGGCATCCTTGCAACTAATGAAAAACTGTTTTTT,CASSEGILATNEKLFF
TRBJ1-1,TRBV6-6,.,once,TGTGCCAGCAGTTACAGCAGGATGAACACTGAAGCTTTCTTT,CASSYSRMNTEAFF
TRBJ2-7,TRBV6-5,TRBD2,.,TGTGCCAGCAGGCCGGGACTAGCGGGAGATTACGAGCAGTACTTC,CASRPGLAGDYEQYF
TRBJ2-3,TRBV4-3,TRBD2,.,TGCGCCAGCAGCCAAGATAGACTAGCAGGCACAGATACGCAGTATTTT,CASSQDRLAGTDTQYF
TRBJ1-6,TRBV28,.,.,TGTGCCAGCAGTTTTCAGTCACCCCTCCACTTT,CASSFQSPLHF
TRBJ2-7,TRBV13,TRBD2,.,TGTGCCAGCAGCTTAGGCCTCGGAGCGGGACCCTCCTACGAGCAGTACTTC,CASSLGLGAGPSYEQYF
TRBJ1-1,TRBV6-5,TRBD1,few,TGTGCCAGCAGTGAACGGGCAGGGGGGTTCGAAGCTTTCTTT,CASSERAGGFEAFF
TRBJ2-7,TRBV6-1,.,.,TGTGCCAGCAGGGAGTACGAGCAGTACTTC,CASREYEQYF
TRBJ2-5,TRBV27,TRBD1,.,TGTGCCAGCAGCCCTAGGGACAGGCCCCCTCTGGAGACCCAGTACTTC,CASSPRDRPPLETQYF
TRBJ2-1,TRBV5-6,TRBD2,.,TGTGCCAGCAGCTTCCCTAGCGGGAGATACGATGAGCAGTTCTTC,CASSFPSGRYDEQFF
TRBJ1-4,TRBV25-1,.,.,TGTGCCAGCAGTGAATATGAGGGCCCAACTAATGAAAAACTGTTTTTT,CASSEYEGPTNEKLFF
TRBJ2-5,TRBV9,TRBD2,.,TGTGCCAGCAGCGTAAGCGGGGGGGCAGGAGAGACCCAGTACTTC,CASSVSGGAGETQYF
TRBJ2-2,TRBV4-2,TRBD2,.,TGTGCCAGCAGCCCCGGAGGGACTAGTTACCAATCAGAGGGGGTTTTGGGGGAGCTGTTTTTT,CASSPGGTSYQSEGVLGELFF
TRBJ2-1,TRBV7-6,TRBD1,.,TGTGCCAGCAGCCGGGACGACAGGGGAAATGAGCAGTTCTTC,CASSRDDRGNEQFF
TRBJ1-1,TRBV4-1,.,.,TGCGCCAGCAGCCAAGATCCTAGTTATCTGAACACTGAAGCTTTCTTT,CASSQDPSYLNTEAFF
TRBJ2-1,TRBV27,TRBD2,.,TGTGCCAGCAGGGCCGGGACTAGCGGATACAATGAGCAGTTCTTC,CASRAGTSGYNEQFF